The subject of this entry is one T cell receptor (beta chain). These data originate in a study of regulatory T cells in long-lasting Graves disease. Library construction for TCR beta used iRepertoire HTBI primers and Arm-PCR of CDR3 regions. Each CDR3 protein gets one entry after TCRdb re-called the multiplex PCR reads with MiXCR. The top ten clones hold roughly a sixth of a sample with about 470,000 distinct CDR3 sequences, around 14% of them seen once. This CDR3 has 14 amino acids. Trimming shortened V by 5 bases and J by 9 bases, and 14 bases separated the two germline ends. In germline, CDR1 is SEHNR, CDR2 FQNEAQ (reference sequence). The time point here: newly diagnosed GD, antithyroid drugs for less than 3 months. The TCR library was prepared using RNA isolated from PBMCs. Staff took approximately 8.7 milliliters of peripheral blood and put it into EDTA tubes. This sample also appeared in a second study, on T cells in Graves' hyperthyroidism and ophthalmopathy. From that report: In making diagnoses, clinical symptoms, serum thyroxine and TRAb, thyroid ultrasound and orbital computed tomography were all used.

V gene TRBV7-9 combines with J gene TRBJ1-6; D is ambiguous. The TCR originated in a woman in her twenties or thirties with Graves disease. The material sequenced was peripheral blood mononuclear cells (PBMCs), taken at new diagnosis, from a patient treated with antithyroid drugs. DNA of the CDR3: TGTGCCAGCAGCGCCTTCGAAGTCGTTTCACCCCTCCACTTT. It encodes CASSAFEVVSPLHF.